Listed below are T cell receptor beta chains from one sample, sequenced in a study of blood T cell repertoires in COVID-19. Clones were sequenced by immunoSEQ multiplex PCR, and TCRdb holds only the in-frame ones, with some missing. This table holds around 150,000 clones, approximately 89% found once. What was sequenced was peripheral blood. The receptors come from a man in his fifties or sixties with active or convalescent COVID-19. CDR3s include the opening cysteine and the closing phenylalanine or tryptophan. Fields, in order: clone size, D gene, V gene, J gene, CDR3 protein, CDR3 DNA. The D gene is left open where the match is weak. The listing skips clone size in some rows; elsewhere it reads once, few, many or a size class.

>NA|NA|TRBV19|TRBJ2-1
CASRVGLATSSYNEQFF
TGTGCCAGTAGGGTTGGTTTAGCGACGAGCTCCTACAATGAGCAGTTCTTC
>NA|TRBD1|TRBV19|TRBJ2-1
CASTKPGGAGSYNEQFF
TGTGCCAGTACTAAACCAGGGGGCGCGGGTTCATACAATGAGCAGTTCTTC
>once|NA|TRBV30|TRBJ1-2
CAWTRVHGGYTF
TGTGCCTGGACCAGGGTTCACGGCGGCTACACCTTC
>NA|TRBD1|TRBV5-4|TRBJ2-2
CASSQDRGTGELFF
TGTGCCAGCAGTCAAGACAGGGGGACCGGGGAGCTGTTTTTT
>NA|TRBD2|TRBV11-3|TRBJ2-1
CASSHRTSGRANEQFF
TGTGCCAGCAGCCACCGGACTAGCGGGAGGGCCAATGAGCAGTTCTTC
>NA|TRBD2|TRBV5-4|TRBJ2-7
CASSPGRAGLAVNEQYF
TGTGCCAGCAGCCCGGGACGAGCGGGACTAGCTGTCAACGAGCAGTACTTC
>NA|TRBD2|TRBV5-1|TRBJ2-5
CASSLRASGVETQYF
TGCGCCAGCAGCTTGAGGGCTAGCGGGGTAGAGACCCAGTACTTC
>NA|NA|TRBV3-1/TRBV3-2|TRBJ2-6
CASSQVGPGANVLTF
TGTGCCAGCAGCCAAGTGGGGCCAGGGGCCAACGTCCTGACTTTC
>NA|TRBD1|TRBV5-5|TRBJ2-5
CASSPGAGGETQYF
TGTGCCAGCAGCCCGGGCGCAGGGGGCGAGACCCAGTACTTC
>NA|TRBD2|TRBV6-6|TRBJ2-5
CASSKGTSGGQETQYF
TGTGCCAGCAGTAAGGGGACTAGCGGGGGCCAAGAGACCCAGTACTTC
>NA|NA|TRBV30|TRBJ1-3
CAWSQGSGNTIYF
TGTGCCTGGAGTCAGGGATCTGGAAACACCATATATTTT
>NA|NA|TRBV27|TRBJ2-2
CASSFEDRGGTGELFF
TGTGCCAGCAGTTTCGAAGACAGAGGGGGCACCGGGGAGCTGTTTTTT
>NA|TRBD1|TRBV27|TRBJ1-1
CASIRQGNTEAFF
TGTGCCAGCATCCGACAGGGTAACACTGAAGCTTTCTTT
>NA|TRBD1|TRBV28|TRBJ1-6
CASSTQPGAQGAGNSPLHF
TGTGCCAGCTCTACTCAACCCGGGGCACAGGGGGCTGGTAATTCACCCCTCCACTTT
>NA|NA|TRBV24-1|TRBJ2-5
CATSGRDPQETQYF
TGTGCCACCAGTGGGCGGGATCCCCAAGAGACCCAGTACTTC
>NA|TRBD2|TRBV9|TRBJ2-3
CASSNSGRDTDTQYF
TGTGCCAGCAGCAACAGCGGGAGAGACACAGATACGCAGTATTTT
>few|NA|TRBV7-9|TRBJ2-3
CASSSRISGLSTDTQYF
TGTGCCAGCAGCTCCCGAATTAGCGGACTATCCACAGATACGCAGTATTTT
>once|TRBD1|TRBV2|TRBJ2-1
CASGRRGQGARNEQFF
TGTGCCAGCGGGAGGAGAGGACAGGGGGCGCGCAATGAGCAGTTCTTC